The sequence of this T cell receptor (beta chain) was determined in a study of cytotoxic CD8 clonotypes in ibrutinib-treated CLL. Regarding the study as a whole: Private clonotypes, not public ones, expanded at ibrutinib response.

Clones were sequenced by immunoSEQ multiplex PCR, and TCRdb holds only the in-frame ones, with some missing. The table lists over 150,000 clones, roughly 80% of them singletons, with approximately 2% in the top ten. This clone was seen ten or more times. Its cognate antigen is unknown. The CDR3 totals 14 residues. Trimming shortened V by 0 bases and J by 1 base, and 6 bases separated the two germline ends. Per germline, CDR1 SNHLY and CDR2 FYNNEI. V gene TRBV2 combines with J gene TRBJ1-1; D is uncertain. The receptor was isolated from a human donor with chronic lymphocytic leukemia. The sequencing used PBMCs, collected after 12 months of ibrutinib treatment. The CDR3, as DNA: TGTGCCAGCAGTGAAGCGTCAGAGAACACTGAAGCTTTCTTT. It yields the protein CASSEASENTEAFF.